This T cell receptor (beta chain) was sequenced for a study of shared clonotypes between healthy human individuals. This CDR3 has 14 amino acids. V trimming: 4 bases; J trimming: 5 bases; junction bases outside the gene matches: 7. Germline values: CDR1 MGHDK, CDR2 SYGVNS. The protocol was immunoSEQ multiplex PCR, while the TCRdb copy is restricted to in-frame clones and leaves out a portion. The data show 650,000 to 800,000 clones, 55% to 80% seen once. Sequencing was carried out using memory CD4+ T cells sorted from blood. Stated subset: CD45RA-negative fraction. The chain uses TRBV25-1 and TRBJ2-7, with 8 positions matching TRBD1. The source of this sequence is a woman aged 30 to 39 in good health. CDR3 in DNA: TGTGCCAGCAGTGCATACCGACAGGGGAACGAGCAGTACTTC. It yields the protein CASSAYRQGNEQYF.